This T cell receptor (beta chain) originates from a study of read filtering for tumor transcriptome and immune sequencing. Study details: TCR-mapped reads were about 3.5 to 11 million with IR-seq versus roughly 75 to 1,400 with RNA-seq.

Every patient had bone marrow sampled while the disease was active. The ends were cut back, 6 bases at V and 0 bases at J, with 8 bases in the middle. Germline loops: CDR1 SGHAT, CDR2 FQDESV (reference sequence). The CDR3 runs 14 residues. The library was built from around 380 ng RNA with molecular barcoded adaptors for alpha/delta and beta/gamma chains. One entry per CDR3 protein results from TCRdb running MiXCR on the reads. The sample carries tens of thousands of distinct CDR3 sequences, around 15% recorded once. This clonotype has ten or more counts. The chain carries TRBV11-1 and TRBJ2-2; tentatively, D is TRBD1 (6 bases). The sample consisted of a population of CD138-negative cells sorted from bone marrow. This TCR was sampled from a donor aged 40 or over with multiple myeloma. CDR3: CASRGHANTGELFF. As DNA, the CDR3 is TGTGCCAGCAGGGGACACGCGAACACCGGGGAGCTGTTTTTT.